The entry below gives a single T cell receptor beta chain sequence along with its context. The CDR3 has 13 residues. Trimming shortened V by 4 bases and J by 5 bases, and 10 bases separated the two germline ends. A single record per CDR3 protein comes from TCRdb applying MiXCR to the PCR reads. The profile covers roughly 30,000 distinct CDR3 sequences, with 51% appearing a single time and roughly 5.5% taken by the ten largest. Time point of the sample: late sampling 161 to 241 days after vaccination in a few convalescent patients. This entry comes from a study of vaccination and CD4 T cells after COVID-19.

The chain recombines TRBV12-3 or TRBV12-4 with TRBJ2-3; D is uncertain. The receptor was isolated from a human donor who had recovered from COVID-19. Specimen: CD4+ T cells from blood, collected about 7 months after SARS-CoV-2 vaccination. CDR3 sequence: CASSSLDRDTQYF. CDR3 in DNA: TGTGCCAGCAGTTCCCTCGACCGAGATACGCAGTATTTT.